This TCR beta chain emerged from a study of blood T cell repertoires in COVID-19. V shed 5 bases and J 6 bases; nucleotides not matched to a gene: 6. Germline V gives CDR1 SGHTA, CDR2 FQGNSA. The CDR3 runs to 14 residues. Repertoires were generated with immunoSEQ multiplex PCR, while TCRdb's copy carries only in-frame clones and drops some. The table has about 130,000 clones, more than 70% seen once. The rearrangement links TRBV7-2 to TRBJ2-3; 9 positions match TRBD1. The clonotype was recovered from a human donor in a cohort sampled during active COVID-19. Sequencing was performed on peripheral blood. In DNA, the CDR3 is TGTGCCAGCAGCCTCTCGACAGGGGGGGATACGCAGTATTTT. Protein product: CASSLSTGGDTQYF. The full variable domain, with the rest looked up from reference TRBV7-2 and TRBJ2-3, is GAGVSQSPSNKVTEKGKDVELRCDPISGHTALYWYRQSLGQGLEFLIYFQGNSAPDKSGLPSDRFSAERTGGSVSTLTIQRTQQEDSAVYLCASSLSTGGDTQYFGPGTRLTVL.